This TCR beta chain was found in a study of blood T cell repertoires in COVID-19. Study overall: Sources were T cells, B-cell-depleted T cells, or PBMCs; the material itself was cDNA or gDNA.

The CDR3 loop spans 15 amino acids. Per germline, CDR1 KGHSH and CDR2 LQKENI. The ends were cut back, 2 bases at V and 4 bases at J, with 13 bases in the middle. This clone has only one observation. TCRdb's table, derived via immunoSEQ multiplex PCR, lists solely in-frame clones and lacks some. Among about 180,000 clones listed, 75% to 80% were seen once. The source of this sequence is a woman in her sixties or seventies with acute or convalescent COVID-19. J is TRBJ2-3 and V is TRBV18; a possible D gene is TRBD1 (5 bases). The sequenced sample was peripheral blood. In DNA form, the CDR3 reads TGTGCCAGCTCACCAGGGGCAGGGCACCCAGATACGCAGTATTTT. Its protein is CASSPGAGHPDTQYF.